The next 20 T cell receptor beta chains were all read from a single sample in a study of T-cell memory formation after mild COVID-19. Each CDR3 protein gets one entry after TCRdb re-called the 5' RACE reads with MiXCR. Of 100,000 to 150,000 distinct CDR3 sequences listed, about a sixth are singletons. The sequencing sample was made of PBMCs or a T cell subset sorted from them (not recorded which). The receptors derive from an adult woman who had mild COVID-19 (a few samples of this study predate the infection). Cell type and time point are not known.

This clonotype was counted a few times. The chain joins TRBV12-3 or TRBV12-4 to TRBJ1-6; D is unresolved. This CDR3 region has 14 residues. V lost 7 bases to trimming and J lost 6 bases, with 13 bases between them. The CDR3 protein is CASTPDGVNSPLHF. The CDR3 region has the DNA TGTGCCAGCACCCCGGACGGAGTTAATTCACCCCTCCACTTT.

This clonotype appeared a few times. This chain connects TRBV20-1 to TRBJ2-1; 10 nucleotides align to TRBD2. From germline, CDR1 is DFQATT and CDR2 SNEGSKA (reference sequence). The ends lost 4 bases at V and 8 bases at J; junction bases unmatched: 8. CDR3 length equals 14 residues. CDR3 in DNA: TGCAGTGCTATGGCTAGCGGGAGCAAGGATGAGCAGTTCTTC. Its protein product is CSAMASGSKDEQFF.

This clonotype was recorded many times. The V gene is TRBV4-2, the J gene TRBJ2-1; 8 bases line up with TRBD2. CDR1 is LGHNA, CDR2 YNFKEQ, per germline. This CDR3 comprises 17 residues. The V segment lost 1 base and the J segment 2 bases; nucleotides outside the gene matches: 7. CDR3 amino acids: CASSQVSAGGTYNEQFF. In nucleotides, the CDR3 is TGTGCCAGCAGCCAAGTCTCGGCGGGGGGTACCTACAATGAGCAGTTCTTC.

In its sample, this clonotype was seen a few times. The chain is built from TRBV25-1 and TRBJ2-7, with D perhaps TRBD2 (6 bases). Germline-derived CDR1 and CDR2 are MGHDK and SYGVNS. Deletions cut 3 bases from V and 3 bases from J, with 15 bases between. CDR3 length equals 15 residues. CDR3 region: CASSDRDSAYYEQYF. CDR3 nucleotides: TGTGCCAGCAGTGACCGGGACTCGGCGTACTACGAGCAGTACTTC.

The chain links TRBV2 to TRBJ2-1; weak D call: TRBD2 (6 bases). The CDR3 consists of 14 residues. The V end was cut by 3 bases, the J end by 4 bases, with 10 bases between. CDR1 and CDR2 (germline): SNHLY, FYNNEI. The CDR3 DNA reads as TGTGCCAGCAGTGAGCGGAGGGGTTACAATGAGCAGTTCTTC. It encodes CASSERRGYNEQFF.

This clonotype was seen once. The V gene is TRBV5-5, the J gene TRBJ2-3, with 8 positions matching TRBD1. This CDR3 region has 15 residues. The junction had 4 bases not matched to a gene; V was cut back by 4 bases and J by 0 bases. Per germline, CDR1 SGHKS and CDR2 YYEKEE (reference sequence). CDR3 nucleotides: TGTGCCAGCAGCCTGGACAGGGTCAGCACAGATACGCAGTATTTT. This translates into CASSLDRVSTDTQYF.

This clonotype was detected a few times. The rearrangement uses TRBV15 and TRBJ2-2; D remains ambiguous. The ends were cut back, 3 bases at V and 8 bases at J, with 7 bases in the middle. Germline assignment: CDR1 LNHNV and CDR2 YYDKDF (reference sequence). This CDR3 is built from 12 residues. The CDR3 region has the DNA TGTGCCACCAGCAGGCAATTGGGGGAGCTGTTTTTT. It yields the protein CATSRQLGELFF.

CDR3 coding DNA: TGTGCCAGCAGGAAAGGGAGCACCGGGGAGCTGTTTTTT. Translating it yields CASRKGSTGELFF. The chain uses TRBV2 and TRBJ2-2; the D gene is possibly TRBD2 (5 bases). CDR3 size: 13 residues. The V gene's germline CDR1 is SNHLY and CDR2 FYNNEI. Trimming left V 6 bases short and J 4 bases short, with 9 bases between.

This chain joins TRBV12-3 or TRBV12-4 and TRBJ2-2; D not resolved. Trimming removed 5 bases from V and 2 bases from J, with 15 bases in between. The CDR3 covers 16 residues. This CDR3 reads CASSDAMAHNTGELFF. In nucleotides, the CDR3 is TGTGCCAGCAGTGATGCCATGGCTCACAACACCGGGGAGCTGTTTTTT.

The chain links TRBV5-1 to TRBJ1-1; D not resolved. V lost 6 bases to trimming and J lost 0 bases, with 12 bases between them. The CDR3 runs to 14 residues. From germline, CDR1 is SGHRS and CDR2 YFSETQ. The CDR3 coding sequence is TGCGCCAGCACCCCCGCGGGAGTGAACACTGAAGCTTTCTTT. Translated, it gives CASTPAGVNTEAFF.

The rearrangement uses TRBV30 and TRBJ1-4; TRBD1 agrees at 7 bases. V lost 1 base to trimming and J lost 10 bases; unmatched junction nucleotides: 3. The CDR3 has 12 residues. Germline-derived CDR1 and CDR2 are GTSNPN and SVGIG (reference sequence). The CDR3 sequence: CAWSASGGKLFF. In nucleotides, the CDR3 is TGTGCCTGGAGTGCTTCAGGGGGAAAACTGTTTTTT.

This clonotype was detected many times. This CDR3 is CASSLDAFQGTNTGELFF. The CDR3 DNA follows: TGTGCCAGCAGCTTAGACGCTTTCCAGGGGACGAACACCGGGGAGCTGTTTTTT. V gene TRBV7-6 combines with J gene TRBJ2-2; possibly TRBD1 for D (6 bases). The CDR3 contains 18 residues. Trimming left V 1 base short and J 0 bases short, with 15 bases between. Germline values: CDR1 SGHVS, CDR2 FNYEAQ.

The genes are TRBV11-2 and TRBJ2-1; 14 nucleotides agree with TRBD2. Germline loops: CDR1 SGHAT, CDR2 FQNNGV. The CDR3 is 20 amino acids. V gave up 0 bases and J gave up 12 bases; unmatched junction bases: 19. The CDR3 DNA reads as TGTGCCAGCAGCTTAGATAAGACTAGCGGGGGGGCCAGCGGATACGTCGGGCAGTTCTTC. Residues: CASSLDKTSGGASGYVGQFF.

The rearrangement uses TRBV7-9 and TRBJ1-4; tentative D call: TRBD1 (6 bases). V gave up 6 bases and J gave up 0 bases, with 14 bases separating them. Germline loops: CDR1 SEHNR, CDR2 FQNEAQ (reference sequence). This CDR3 is built from 16 residues. The DNA for the CDR3 is TGTGCCAGCAGTCACTGGACAGCCGCAACTAATGAAAAACTGTTTTTT. It specifies CASSHWTAATNEKLFF.

This clonotype was seen a few times. The genes are TRBV7-9 and TRBJ2-7; no clear D gene. This CDR3 is built from 12 residues. Germline CDR1 SEHNR, CDR2 FQNEAQ (reference sequence). Trimming pared 2 bases from V and 3 bases from J, leaving 5 bases between. Written as DNA, the CDR3 is TGTGCCAGCAGCTTATACGGCTACGAGCAGTACTTC. It specifies CASSLYGYEQYF.

CDR3 sequence: CATSSPDGTAVTDTQYF. The CDR3 nucleotides are TGTGCCACCAGCAGTCCCGATGGGACAGCCGTCACAGATACGCAGTATTTT. The V call is TRBV15, the J call TRBJ2-3; TRBD1 matches 7 bases. J lost 2 bases, V lost 3 bases, and 11 bases had no gene match. The CDR3 covers 17 residues. The V gene's germline CDR1 is LNHNV and CDR2 YYDKDF (reference sequence).

Only a few counts were recorded for this clonotype. The chain carries TRBV7-9 and TRBJ2-4; tentatively, D is TRBD2 (7 bases). V lost 4 bases, J lost 2 bases, and 18 bases lay in between. Germline V CDR1 and CDR2: SEHNR, FQNEAQ (reference sequence). This CDR3 is 17 amino acids long. As DNA, the CDR3 is TGTGCCAGCAGCTCCTGGGGGGGCGGAAAAACCAAAAACATTCAGTACTTC. It codes for CASSSWGGGKTKNIQYF.

The rearrangement uses TRBV24-1 and TRBJ2-2; D is undetermined. Trimming stripped 0 bases from V and 4 bases from J, with 2 bases between. Germline V gives CDR1 KGHDR, CDR2 SFDVKD. The CDR3 spans 13 residues. For the CDR3, the DNA is TGTGCCACCAGTGATTTGGGCACCGGGGAGCTGTTTTTT. Protein: CATSDLGTGELFF.

This clonotype was observed a few times. The chain uses TRBV4-3 and TRBJ2-1, with D unresolved. Germline-derived CDR1 and CDR2 are LGHNA and YSLEER. V lost 0 bases to trimming and J lost 0 bases, with 15 bases between them. The CDR3 length is 18 residues. CDR3 residues: CASSQEQGPSSSYNEQFF. CDR3 bases: TGCGCCAGCAGCCAAGAGCAAGGGCCTTCGAGCTCCTACAATGAGCAGTTCTTC.

J is TRBJ2-7 and V is TRBV27; 7 nucleotides agree with TRBD2. J was trimmed by 2 bases and V by 2 bases; bases with no gene match: 6. Germline V gene lookup returns CDR1 MNHEY and CDR2 SMNVEV (reference sequence). The CDR3 consists of 15 residues. The CDR3 sequence: CASSLGTISPYEQYF. CDR3 nucleotide sequence: TGTGCCAGCAGTTTAGGGACTATCAGCCCCTACGAGCAGTACTTC.